A single sample is the source of the 20 T cell receptor beta chains below, sequenced in a study of cytomegalovirus exposure and HLA in healthy donors. PCR used 60 Vbeta primers and 13 Jbeta primers. The assay was immunoSEQ multiplex PCR, and TCRdb's table has in-frame clones only and misses some. The table has 240,000 or so clones, about 81% seen once. What was sequenced was PBMCs. These receptors all come from a woman aged 55-69 years in good health and CMV-seropositive.

The chain recombines TRBV7-9 with TRBJ2-1; D possibly corresponds to TRBD2 (6 bases). Trimming stripped 5 bases from V and 0 bases from J, with 14 bases between. There are 16 residues in the CDR3. CDR1 is SEHNR and CDR2 is FQNEAQ in the germline V gene (reference sequence). The CDR3 is CASSPPARGSYNEQFF. The CDR3 DNA is TGTGCCAGCAGCCCCCCGGCGCGGGGCTCCTACAATGAGCAGTTCTTC.

The chain uses TRBV6-5 and TRBJ2-3, with D tentatively TRBD2 (5 bases). Germline CDR1 MNHEY, CDR2 SVGAGI. This CDR3 has 14 residues. V was clipped by 5 bases and J by 0 bases, with 9 bases between them. CDR3 residues: CASSPRRSTDTQYF. In nucleotides, the CDR3 is TGTGCCAGCAGTCCGCGGAGGAGCACAGATACGCAGTATTTT.

The chain carries TRBV30 and TRBJ2-3; D perhaps matches TRBD2 (6 bases). Per the germline V gene, CDR1 is GTSNPN and CDR2 is SVGIG (reference sequence). CDR3 size: 14 residues. V was clipped by 0 bases and J by 6 bases, with 13 bases between them. CDR3 in DNA: TGTGCCTGGAGTGTAACAGGAGGGCCTGATACGCAGTATTTT. It translates to CAWSVTGGPDTQYF.

This clone was counted a single time. The genes are TRBV2 and TRBJ1-2; perhaps TRBD1 as D (5 bases). Trimming shortened V by 1 base and J by 3 bases, and 9 bases separated the two germline ends. Germline CDR1 SNHLY, CDR2 FYNNEI. The CDR3 is 14 amino acids. The CDR3 nucleotides read TGTGCCAGCAGTGAAGGGGGCAGAGACTATGGCTACACCTTC. Translated: CASSEGGRDYGYTF.

The V and J genes are TRBV6-1 and TRBJ1-2; 8 bases fit TRBD1. Germline V CDR1 and CDR2: MNHNS, SASEGT. The ends lost 4 bases at V and 6 bases at J; junction bases unmatched: 10. This CDR3 spans 15 amino acids. CDR3 DNA: TGTGCCAGCAGTGCCCACAGGGGGATCCTGGATGGCTACACCTTC. Translated: CASSAHRGILDGYTF.

V and J are TRBV12-5 and TRBJ1-1; a weak D match, TRBD1 (6 bases). The CDR3 contains 13 residues. In germline, CDR1 is LGHNT, CDR2 FRNRAP. Between the trimmed V and J ends, which lost 7 bases and 5 bases, there was a span of 14 bases. The CDR3 DNA follows: TGTGCTAGTGCCCTACAGGGTGGGACTGAAGCTTTCTTT. Translated: CASALQGGTEAFF.

The DNA for the CDR3 is TGTGCCAGCAGGGGCTTCGACAGGGCTGAAGCTTTCTTT. This sequence encodes CASRGFDRAEAFF. The chain uses TRBV6-1 and TRBJ1-1; 7 bases are shared with TRBD1. V was clipped by 6 bases and J by 6 bases; unmatched bases: 7. Germline CDR1 MNHNS, CDR2 SASEGT. CDR3 length: 13 residues.

This clone was picked up a small number of times. This chain links TRBV10-1 with TRBJ2-1; 12 nucleotides match TRBD2. This CDR3 spans 13 amino acids. The germline V gene has CDR1 WNHNN and CDR2 SYGVQD (reference sequence). J was trimmed by 13 bases and V by 4 bases; bases with no gene match: 5. The CDR3 reads CASSGASGRGQFF. In nucleotides, the CDR3 is TGCGCCAGCAGTGGGGCTAGCGGGAGGGGACAGTTCTTC.

The chain recombines TRBV19 with TRBJ1-6; tentative D call: TRBD1 (5 bases). Germline values: CDR1 LNHDA, CDR2 SQIVND (reference sequence). The CDR3 sequence is 15 residues long. The germline V and J ends were trimmed by 7 bases and 9 bases, with 19 bases remaining between them. Written as DNA, the CDR3 is TGTGCCAGTAACCTTGGAGCCCTAGACAGTTCACCCCTCCACTTT. Translating it yields CASNLGALDSSPLHF. Full variable domain (outside the CDR3, taken from reference TRBV19 and TRBJ1-6): DGGITQSPKYLFRKEGQNVTLSCEQNLNHDAMYWYRQDPGQGLRLIYYSQIVNDFQKGDIAEGYSVSREKKESFPLTVTSAQKNPTAFYLCASNLGALDSSPLHFGNGTRLTVT.

This clone appeared once. The chain links TRBV5-4 to TRBJ2-7; the match to TRBD1 covers 7 bases. The CDR3 totals 13 residues. Germline V lookup: CDR1 SGHNT, CDR2 YYREEE (reference sequence). J was trimmed by 5 bases and V by 1 base; bases with no gene match: 3. CDR3 bases: TGTGCCAGCAGCTTGCGACAGGGAAACGAGCAGTACTTC. Amino acid sequence: CASSLRQGNEQYF. The whole variable domain, filled in from reference TRBV5-4 and TRBJ2-7, reads ETGVTQSPTHLIKTRGQQVTLRCSSQSGHNTVSWYQQALGQGPQFIFQYYREEENGRGNFPPRFSGLQFPNYSSELNVNALELDDSALYLCASSLRQGNEQYFGPGTRLTVT.

This clone was seen a handful of times. This sequence joins TRBV9 and TRBJ2-3; TRBD2 matches at 7 bases. V trimming: 4 bases; J trimming: 0 bases; junction bases outside the gene matches: 2. The CDR3 spans 14 residues. The germline V gene has CDR1 SGDLS and CDR2 YYNGEE. CDR3 protein: CASSFGRSTDTQYF. The CDR3 nucleotides are TGTGCCAGCAGCTTCGGGAGGAGCACAGATACGCAGTATTTT.

The V and J genes are TRBV7-2 and TRBJ2-5; 12 bases are a match to TRBD2. The CDR3 has 12 amino acids. CDR1 and CDR2 from the germline V gene are SGHTA and FQGNSA. This CDR3 is CGTSGMTETQYF. The CDR3 nucleotides read TGTGGGACTAGCGGGATGACGGAGACCCAGTACTTC.

This rearrangement joins TRBV2 to TRBJ2-1; D call uncertain. V was shortened by 6 bases and J by 10 bases, with 10 bases between the two germline ends. This CDR3 has 11 residues. Germline CDR1 reads SNHLY; CDR2 reads FYNNEI. This CDR3 reads CASRNTLEQFF. The DNA for the CDR3 is TGTGCCAGCAGAAATACTTTAGAGCAGTTCTTC.

This sequence joins TRBV15 and TRBJ2-5, with TRBD1 as a possible D gene (6 bases). V lost 5 bases and J lost 2, with 15 bases in between. This CDR3 is 15 amino acids long. Germline values: CDR1 LNHNV, CDR2 YYDKDF (reference sequence). The CDR3 DNA follows: TGTGCCACCAGCTGGGGTAGACAGGTACAAGAGACCCAGTACTTC. Translation: CATSWGRQVQETQYF.

The genes are TRBV5-6 and TRBJ2-7; D not certain. Between the trimmed V and J ends, which lost 3 bases and 3 bases, there was a span of 10 bases. Germline V lookup: CDR1 SGHDT, CDR2 YYEEEE. There are 13 residues in the CDR3. This chain's CDR3 is CASSSSTNYEQYF. In DNA, the CDR3 is TGTGCCAGCAGCTCCTCGACAAACTACGAGCAGTACTTC.

This chain joins TRBV30 and TRBJ2-7, with 8 positions matching TRBD2. With 2 bases clipped from V and 3 bases from J, the junction kept 9 bases outside the gene matches. The CDR3 has 15 residues. Looked up from germline, CDR1 is GTSNPN and CDR2 is SVGIG (reference sequence). The CDR3 loop is CAWSRGSGRIYEQYF. As DNA, the CDR3 is TGTGCCTGGAGTCGCGGGAGCGGGAGAATCTACGAGCAGTACTTC. Full variable domain (outside the CDR3, taken from reference TRBV30 and TRBJ2-7): SQTIHQWPATLVQPVGSPLSLECTVEGTSNPNLYWYRQAAGRGLQLLFYSVGIGQISSEVPQNLSASRPQDRQFILSSKKLLLSDSGFYLCAWSRGSGRIYEQYFGPGTRLTVT.

The rearrangement links TRBV6-5 to TRBJ2-2; 7 bases map to TRBD1. The CDR3 runs to 13 residues. The germline V gene encodes CDR1 MNHEY and CDR2 SVGAGI. With 4 bases clipped from V and 9 bases from J, the junction kept 5 bases outside the gene matches. CDR3: CASSSTGIRELFF. CDR3 sequence (DNA): TGTGCCAGCAGTTCGACAGGGATCCGGGAGCTGTTTTTT.

The V and J genes are TRBV28 and TRBJ2-1; 10 bases align to TRBD2. The trim removed 6 bases at V and 5 bases at J, leaving 13 bases unmatched. The CDR3 contains 17 residues. Germline-derived CDR1 and CDR2 are MDHEN and SYDVKM. DNA of the CDR3: TGTGCCAGCAGGCCCTCCCCCGGACTAGCGGCGAACAATGAGCAGTTCTTC. Amino acid sequence: CASRPSPGLAANNEQFF.

J is TRBJ2-7 and V is TRBV28; 7 bases match TRBD2. The junction had 6 bases not matched to a gene; V was cut back by 5 bases and J by 2 bases. The V gene's germline CDR1 is MDHEN and CDR2 SYDVKM. The CDR3 has 14 amino acids. CDR3 sequence reads: CASSNGGGTYEQYF. CDR3 DNA: TGTGCCAGCAGTAACGGGGGAGGGACCTACGAGCAGTACTTC.

The rearrangement links TRBV2 to TRBJ1-1; a weak D match, TRBD1 (5 bases). Germline assignment: CDR1 SNHLY and CDR2 FYNNEI. Trimming took off 6 bases at V and 12 bases at J, with 14 bases between the two ends. The CDR3 length is 11 residues. CDR3: CASRGGRVTFF. In DNA form, the CDR3 reads TGTGCCAGCAGGGGGGGTCGAGTAACTTTCTTT.